These T cell receptor beta chains were read from a single sample in a study of blood T cell repertoires in COVID-19. The data were produced by immunoSEQ multiplex PCR, yet TCRdb's version contains in-frame clones alone and is incomplete. In the table there are hundreds of thousands of clones, over 75% of which are singletons. Source material: PBMCs or T cells enriched from blood (not recorded which). These receptors were taken from a woman aged 18 to 35 who had recovered from COVID-19. Each CDR3 is given with its conserved first and last residue. Each record gives: V gene, clone size, D gene, J gene, CDR3 protein, CDR3 DNA. The D gene is left open where the match is weak. The size entry is marked missing in some rows and otherwise reads once, few, many or a size class.

TRBV27	-	TRBD1	TRBJ1-1	CASSLTGAPGGGEAFF	TGTGCCAGCAGTTTGACAGGGGCCCCGGGTGGGGGTGAAGCTTTCTTT
TRBV4-1	few	TRBD1	TRBJ1-1	CASSQGAGGNTEAFF	TGCGCCAGCAGCCAAGGGGCAGGGGGGAACACTGAAGCTTTCTTT
TRBV3-1/TRBV3-2	few	-	TRBJ2-5	CASQVTSQETQYF	TGTGCCAGCCAGGTTACCAGCCAGGAGACCCAGTACTTC
TRBV24-1	-	-	TRBJ2-3	CATSDSSGRGEQASTDTQYF	TGTGCCACCAGTGATTCATCTGGCAGGGGAGAGCAAGCTAGCACAGATACGCAGTATTTT
TRBV11-2	-	TRBD1	TRBJ1-1	CASSPRQGTNTEAFF	TGTGCCAGCAGCCCCCGACAGGGGACGAACACTGAAGCTTTCTTT
TRBV27	-	TRBD2	TRBJ2-3	CASSSTSGGSDTQYF	TGTGCCAGCAGTTCCACTAGCGGGGGGTCAGATACGCAGTATTTT
TRBV15	-	-	TRBJ2-2	CATSKYSNTGELFF	TGTGCCACCAGCAAGTACTCGAACACCGGGGAGCTGTTTTTT
TRBV9	many	-	TRBJ1-3	CASSPGGNSGNTIYF	TGTGCCAGCAGCCCGGGAGGCAACTCTGGAAACACCATATATTTT
TRBV3-1/TRBV3-2	-	-	TRBJ1-2	CASSQHPREDGYTF	TGTGCCAGCAGCCAACACCCAAGGGAGGATGGCTACACCTTC
TRBV6-2/TRBV6-3	few	-	TRBJ1-3	CASSYSRLRNTIYF	TGTGCCAGCAGTTACTCGAGGCTGAGGAACACCATATATTTT
TRBV13	-	TRBD2	TRBJ2-1	CASSIRGAGPLSYNEQFF	TGTGCCAGCAGCATAAGGGGAGCGGGACCTCTTTCCTACAATGAGCAGTTCTTC
TRBV2	-	TRBD1	TRBJ1-2	CASRGQGDGGYTF	TGTGCCAGCAGAGGACAGGGAGATGGAGGCTACACCTTC
TRBV9	-	-	TRBJ1-6	CASSVGASSYNSPLHF	TGTGCCAGCAGCGTAGGAGCAAGCTCCTATAATTCACCCCTCCACTTT
TRBV27	-	-	TRBJ1-4	CASSHSREKGEKLFF	TGTGCCAGCAGCCACTCGAGGGAGAAAGGGGAAAAACTGTTTTTT
TRBV18	-	-	TRBJ2-3	CASSPGTGTDTQYF	TGTGCCAGCTCACCAGGGACTGGGACAGATACGCAGTATTTT
TRBV10-3	-	-	TRBJ2-7	CAISRDGRYEQYF	TGTGCCATCAGCCGGGACGGGAGATACGAGCAGTACTTC
TRBV18	-	TRBD1	TRBJ1-6	CASSPPRTGPNSPLHF	TGTGCCAGCTCACCACCAAGGACAGGGCCTAATTCACCCCTCCACTTT
TRBV9	-	-	TRBJ2-1	CASSPPWSRSSYNEQFF	TGTGCCAGCAGCCCCCCTTGGAGTAGAAGCTCCTACAATGAGCAGTTCTTC
TRBV7-3	-	-	TRBJ2-1	CASSSGLYNEQFF	TGTGCCAGCAGTTCCGGACTCTACAATGAGCAGTTCTTC
TRBV2	-	TRBD1	TRBJ1-5	CASSSKTGGDQPQHF	TGTGCCAGCAGTTCCAAGACAGGGGGTGATCAGCCCCAGCATTTT
TRBV20-1	-	TRBD2	TRBJ2-3	CSASGGLLAPDTQYF	TGCAGTGCTAGTGGGGGACTATTGGCCCCAGATACGCAGTATTTT
TRBV7-9	once	TRBD1	TRBJ1-2	CASSPRGGHGYTF	TGTGCCAGCAGCCCCCGAGGGGGCCATGGCTACACCTTC
TRBV2	-	TRBD2	TRBJ2-1	CAGGLAGVLNEQFF	TGTGCCGGAGGGCTAGCGGGGGTCTTAAATGAGCAGTTCTTC
TRBV4-1	once	-	TRBJ2-7	CASSHGAAHEQYF	TGCGCCAGCAGCCACGGTGCCGCCCACGAGCAGTACTTC
TRBV6-5	once	-	TRBJ2-7	CASSSTQTSYEQYF	TGTGCCAGCAGTTCCACCCAGACAAGCTACGAGCAGTACTTC
TRBV7-2	-	TRBD2	TRBJ2-1	CASSLAVGYSGEYNEQFF	TGTGCCAGCAGCTTAGCGGTGGGGTATAGCGGGGAATACAATGAGCAGTTCTTC
TRBV9	-	-	TRBJ2-3	CASSVRRGESVTDTQYF	TGTGCCAGCAGCGTCCGCCGAGGCGAATCCGTCACAGATACGCAGTATTTT
TRBV21-1	-	-	TRBJ1-6	CASSKPPGGNSPLHF	TGTGCCAGCAGCAAACCACCAGGGGGAAATTCACCCCTCCACTTT
TRBV28	-	-	TRBJ1-2	CASSFADSYYGYTF	TGTGCCAGCAGTTTCGCGGACTCCTACTATGGCTACACCTTC
TRBV5-1	-	TRBD1	TRBJ2-1	CASSTGTGGFEQFF	TGCGCCAGCAGCACTGGGACAGGGGGATTTGAGCAGTTCTTC
TRBV9	-	-	TRBJ1-4	CASSAGVRATNEKLFF	TGTGCCAGCAGTGCAGGGGTCCGCGCAACTAATGAAAAACTGTTTTTT
TRBV28	-	-	TRBJ1-5	CASSLGQGDQPQHF	TGTGCCAGCAGTTTAGGGCAGGGCGATCAGCCCCAGCATTTT
TRBV3-1/TRBV3-2	-	-	TRBJ1-1	CASSQRTENTEAFF	TGTGCCAGCAGCCAAAGGACAGAGAACACTGAAGCTTTCTTT
TRBV6-4	many	TRBD2	TRBJ2-3	CASSDGGGELDTQYF	TGTGCCAGCAGTGATGGCGGGGGAGAGCTAGATACGCAGTATTTT
TRBV11-1	-	TRBD1	TRBJ1-2	CASSPLGQGNYGYTF	TGTGCCAGCAGCCCATTGGGACAGGGGAACTATGGCTACACCTTC
TRBV3-1/TRBV3-2	-	-	TRBJ2-3	CASSQVLGPTDTQYF	TGTGCCAGCAGCCAAGTACTGGGGCCCACAGATACGCAGTATTTT
TRBV28	-	TRBD1	TRBJ2-7	CASSLTGPPHEQYF	TGTGCCAGCAGTTTGACAGGGCCTCCCCACGAGCAGTACTTC
TRBV5-1	-	TRBD1	TRBJ1-4	CASSLAPQGVTTNEKLFF	TGCGCCAGCAGCTTGGCCCCCCAGGGGGTGACTACTAATGAAAAACTGTTTTTT
TRBV3-1/TRBV3-2	once	-	TRBJ2-1	CASSQDSRAYNEQFF	TGTGCCAGCAGCCAAGACAGCAGGGCCTACAATGAGCAGTTCTTC
TRBV25-1	-	-	TRBJ2-7	CASSENNYEQYF	TGTGCCAGCAGTGAAAACAACTACGAGCAGTACTTC
TRBV6-1	-	-	TRBJ1-2	CASSEGRRVYGYTF	TGTGCCAGCAGTGAGGGCAGGAGGGTCTATGGCTACACCTTC
TRBV4-2	-	TRBD1	TRBJ1-4	CASSQSPGQDNEKLFF	TGTGCCAGCAGCCAGTCCCCGGGACAGGATAATGAAAAACTGTTTTTT
TRBV20-1	once	-	TRBJ2-7	CSASRGYEQYF	TGCAGTGCTAGTCGCGGCTACGAGCAGTACTTC